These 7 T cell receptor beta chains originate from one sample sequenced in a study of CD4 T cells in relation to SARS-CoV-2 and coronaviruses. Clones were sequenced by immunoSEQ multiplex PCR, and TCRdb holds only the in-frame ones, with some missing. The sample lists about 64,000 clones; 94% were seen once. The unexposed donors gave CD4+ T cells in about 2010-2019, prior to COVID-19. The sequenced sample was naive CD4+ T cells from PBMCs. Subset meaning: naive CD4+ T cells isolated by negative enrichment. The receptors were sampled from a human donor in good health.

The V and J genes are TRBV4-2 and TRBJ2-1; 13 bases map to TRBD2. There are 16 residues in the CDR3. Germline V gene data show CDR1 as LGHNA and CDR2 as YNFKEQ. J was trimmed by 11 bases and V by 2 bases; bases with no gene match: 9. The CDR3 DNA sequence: TGTGCCAGCAGCCAAAACAGGGGACTAGCGGGATATCAGCAGTTCTTC. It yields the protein CASSQNRGLAGYQQFF.

The CDR3 coding sequence is TGTGCCAGCAGCTTGGGCTATCCGGGAGGGCCTAGAGACGAGCAGTACTTC. Its translation: CASSLGYPGGPRDEQYF. The chain couples TRBV7-2 to TRBJ2-7, with 8 nucleotides matching TRBD2. This CDR3 has 17 residues. Germline V gives CDR1 SGHTA, CDR2 FQGNSA. With V trimmed by 3 bases and J by 5 bases, 15 bases remained unmatched.

The CDR3 DNA sequence: TGTGCCAGCAAGAATGGAGGCGGTGCCCAAGAGACCCAGTACTTC. As protein: CASKNGGGAQETQYF. V gene TRBV2 combines with J gene TRBJ2-5, with D perhaps TRBD2 (5 bases). This CDR3 spans 15 amino acids. With 7 bases removed from V and 1 base from J, the gap between germline ends came to 16 bases. The germline CDR1 and CDR2 sequences are SNHLY and FYNNEI.

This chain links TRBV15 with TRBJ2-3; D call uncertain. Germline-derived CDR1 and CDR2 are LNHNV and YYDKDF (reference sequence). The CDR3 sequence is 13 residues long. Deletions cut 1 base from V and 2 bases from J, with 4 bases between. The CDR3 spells CATSRGFTDTQYF. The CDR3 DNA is TGTGCCACCAGCAGAGGGTTCACAGATACGCAGTATTTT. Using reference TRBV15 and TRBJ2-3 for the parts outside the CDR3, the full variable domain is DAMVIQNPRYQVTQFGKPVTLSCSQTLNHNVMYWYQQKSSQAPKLLFHYYDKDFNNEADTPDNFQSRRPNTSFCFLDIRSPGLGDTAMYLCATSRGFTDTQYFGPGTRLTVL.

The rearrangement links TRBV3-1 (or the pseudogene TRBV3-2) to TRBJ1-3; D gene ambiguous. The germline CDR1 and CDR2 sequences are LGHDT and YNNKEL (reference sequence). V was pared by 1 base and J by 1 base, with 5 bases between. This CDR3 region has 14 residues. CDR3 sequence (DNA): TGTGCCAGCAGCCAAGGATTATCTGGAAACACCATATATTTT. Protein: CASSQGLSGNTIYF.

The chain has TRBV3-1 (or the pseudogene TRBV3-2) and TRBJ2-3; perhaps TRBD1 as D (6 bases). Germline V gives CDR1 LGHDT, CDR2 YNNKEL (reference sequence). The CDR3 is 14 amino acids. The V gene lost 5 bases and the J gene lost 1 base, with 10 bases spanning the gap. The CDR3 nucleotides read TGTGCCAGCAGCGGGACACCACGCACAGATACGCAGTATTTT. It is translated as CASSGTPRTDTQYF.

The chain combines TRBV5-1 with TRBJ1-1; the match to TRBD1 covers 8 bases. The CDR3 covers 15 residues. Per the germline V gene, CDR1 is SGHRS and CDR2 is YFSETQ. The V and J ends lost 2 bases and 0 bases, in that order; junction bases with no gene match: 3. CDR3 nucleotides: TGCGCCAGCAGCTTACAGGGGGAACTGAACACTGAAGCTTTCTTT. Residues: CASSLQGELNTEAFF.